The clone carrying this T cell receptor (beta chain) occurred once. CDR3 length: 16 amino acids. CDR1 is MGHRA, CDR2 YSYEKL, per germline. Trimming removed 4 bases from V and 7 bases from J; junction bases left unmatched: 11. This specimen comes from a study of blood T cell repertoires in COVID-19. In the study overall: From the United States, Italy and Spain came samples of acute and convalescent COVID-19.

TCRdb's table, derived via immunoSEQ multiplex PCR, lists solely in-frame clones and lacks some. The repertoire consists of about 240,000 clones, with around 88% occurring once and the leading ten covering 2.5% to 3.5%. Participants' reported clinical history set cohort assignment. The receptor comes from a woman aged 40 to 55 with acute COVID-19. This chain links TRBV4-1 with TRBJ2-1; TRBD2 aligns across 9 bases. The sample taken for sequencing was PBMCs or T cells enriched from blood (not recorded which). CDR3 loop: CASSPRGSGRKNEQFF. CDR3 sequence (DNA): TGCGCCAGCAGCCCCAGGGGGAGCGGGAGGAAAAATGAGCAGTTCTTC.